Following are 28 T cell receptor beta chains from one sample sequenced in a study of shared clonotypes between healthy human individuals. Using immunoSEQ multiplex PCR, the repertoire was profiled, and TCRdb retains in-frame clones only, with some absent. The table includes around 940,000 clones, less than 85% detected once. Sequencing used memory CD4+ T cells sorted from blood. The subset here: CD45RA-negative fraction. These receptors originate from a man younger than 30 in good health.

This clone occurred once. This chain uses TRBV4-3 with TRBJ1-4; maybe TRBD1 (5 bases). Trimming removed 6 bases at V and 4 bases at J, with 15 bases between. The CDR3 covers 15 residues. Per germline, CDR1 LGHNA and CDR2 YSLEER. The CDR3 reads CASSRQGGGNEKLFF. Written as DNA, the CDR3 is TGCGCCAGCAGTCGGCAGGGCGGGGGTAATGAAAAACTGTTTTTT.

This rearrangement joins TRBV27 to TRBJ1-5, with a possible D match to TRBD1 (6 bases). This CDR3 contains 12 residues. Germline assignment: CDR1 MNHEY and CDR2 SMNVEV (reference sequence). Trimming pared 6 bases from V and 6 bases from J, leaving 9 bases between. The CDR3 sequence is CASRQGIQPQHF. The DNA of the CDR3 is TGTGCCAGCAGACAGGGAATTCAGCCCCAGCATTTT.

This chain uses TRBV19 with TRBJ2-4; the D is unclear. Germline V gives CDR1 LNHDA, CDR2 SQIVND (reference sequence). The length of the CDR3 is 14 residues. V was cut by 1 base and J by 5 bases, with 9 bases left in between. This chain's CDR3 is CASSIGGFQNIQYF. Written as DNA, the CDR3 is TGTGCCAGTAGTATAGGGGGTTTCCAAAACATTCAGTACTTC.

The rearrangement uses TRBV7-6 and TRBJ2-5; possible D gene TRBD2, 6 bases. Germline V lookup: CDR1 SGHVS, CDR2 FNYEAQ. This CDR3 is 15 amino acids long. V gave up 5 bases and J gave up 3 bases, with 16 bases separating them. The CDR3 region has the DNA TGTGCCAGCAGCGCTCAATGGGGGGAAGAAGAGACCCAGTACTTC. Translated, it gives CASSAQWGEEETQYF.

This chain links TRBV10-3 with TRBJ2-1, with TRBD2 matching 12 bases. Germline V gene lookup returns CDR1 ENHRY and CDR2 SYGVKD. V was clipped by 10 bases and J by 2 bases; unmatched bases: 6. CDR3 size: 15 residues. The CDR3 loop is CATLASGGAYNEQFF. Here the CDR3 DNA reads TGTGCCACCTTGGCTAGCGGGGGGGCCTACAATGAGCAGTTCTTC.

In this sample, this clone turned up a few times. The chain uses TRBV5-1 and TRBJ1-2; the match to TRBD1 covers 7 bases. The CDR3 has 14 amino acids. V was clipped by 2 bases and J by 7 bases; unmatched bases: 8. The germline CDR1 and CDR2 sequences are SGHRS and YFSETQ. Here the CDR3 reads CASSLGQVSGGYTF. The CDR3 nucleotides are TGCGCCAGCAGCTTAGGACAGGTATCAGGTGGCTACACCTTC.

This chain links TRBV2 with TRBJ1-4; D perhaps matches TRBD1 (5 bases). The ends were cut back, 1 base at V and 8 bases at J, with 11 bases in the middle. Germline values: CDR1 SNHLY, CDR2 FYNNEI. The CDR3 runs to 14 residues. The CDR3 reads CASSEGVGGEKLFF. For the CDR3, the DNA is TGTGCCAGCAGTGAAGGAGTGGGGGGGGAAAAACTGTTTTTT. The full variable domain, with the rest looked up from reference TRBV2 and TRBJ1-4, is EPEVTQTPSHQVTQMGQEVILRCVPISNHLYFYWYRQILGQKVEFLVSFYNNEISEKSEIFDDQFSVERPDGSNFTLKIRSTKLEDSAMYFCASSEGVGGEKLFFGSGTQLSVL.

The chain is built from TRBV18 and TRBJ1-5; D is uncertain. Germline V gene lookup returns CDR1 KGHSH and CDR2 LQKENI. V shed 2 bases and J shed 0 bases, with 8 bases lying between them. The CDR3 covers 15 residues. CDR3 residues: CASSPDHSSNQPQHF. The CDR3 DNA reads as TGTGCCAGCTCACCAGATCACTCTAGCAATCAGCCCCAGCATTTT.

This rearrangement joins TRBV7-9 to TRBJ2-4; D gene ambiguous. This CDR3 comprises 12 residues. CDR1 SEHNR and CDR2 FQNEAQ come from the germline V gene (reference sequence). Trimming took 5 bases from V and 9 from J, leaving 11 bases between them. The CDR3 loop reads CASSLNLGIQYF. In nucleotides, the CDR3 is TGTGCCAGCAGCCTTAACCTCGGCATTCAGTACTTC.

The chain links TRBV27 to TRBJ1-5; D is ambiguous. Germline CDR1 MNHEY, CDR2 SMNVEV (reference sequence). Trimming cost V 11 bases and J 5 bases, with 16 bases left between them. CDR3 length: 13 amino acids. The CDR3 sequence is CASQSSPYQPQHF. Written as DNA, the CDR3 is TGTGCCTCTCAGTCTTCGCCCTATCAGCCCCAGCATTTT.

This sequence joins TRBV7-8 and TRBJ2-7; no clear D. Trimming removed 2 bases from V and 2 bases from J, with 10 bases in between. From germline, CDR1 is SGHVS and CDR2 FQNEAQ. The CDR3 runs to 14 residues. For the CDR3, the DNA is TGTGCCAGCAGCTTACTTTTCGCCCCCTACGAGCAGTACTTC. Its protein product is CASSLLFAPYEQYF.

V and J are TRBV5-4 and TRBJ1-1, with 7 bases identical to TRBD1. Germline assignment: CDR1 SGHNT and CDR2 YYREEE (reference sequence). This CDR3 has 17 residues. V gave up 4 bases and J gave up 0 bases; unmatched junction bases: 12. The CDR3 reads CASSPRGIFPLNTEAFF. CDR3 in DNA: TGTGCCAGCAGCCCCAGGGGGATCTTCCCATTGAACACTGAAGCTTTCTTT.

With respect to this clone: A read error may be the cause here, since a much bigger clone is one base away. In DNA form, the CDR3 reads TGTGTCAGTAGTATAGATCCCTACGGATTTCTCACCGGGGAGCTGTTTTTT. Translating it yields CVSSIDPYGFLTGELFF. The rearrangement uses TRBV19 and TRBJ2-2; D remains ambiguous. Germline CDR1 reads LNHDA; CDR2 reads SQIVND (reference sequence). The CDR3 length is 17 residues.

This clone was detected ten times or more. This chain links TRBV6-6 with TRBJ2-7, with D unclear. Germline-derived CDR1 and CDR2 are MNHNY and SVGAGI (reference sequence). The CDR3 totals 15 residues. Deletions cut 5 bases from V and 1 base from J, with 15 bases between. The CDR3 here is CASSTPHTSSYEQYF. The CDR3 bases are TGTGCCAGCAGTACCCCCCACACAAGTTCCTACGAGCAGTACTTC.

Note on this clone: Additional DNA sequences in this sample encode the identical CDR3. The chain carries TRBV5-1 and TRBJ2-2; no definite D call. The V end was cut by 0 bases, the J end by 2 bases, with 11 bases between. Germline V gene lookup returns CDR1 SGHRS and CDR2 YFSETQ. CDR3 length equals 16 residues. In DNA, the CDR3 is TGCGCCAGCAGCTTGGAGGTGGGATCCAACACCGGGGAGCTGTTTTTT. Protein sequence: CASSLEVGSNTGELFF.

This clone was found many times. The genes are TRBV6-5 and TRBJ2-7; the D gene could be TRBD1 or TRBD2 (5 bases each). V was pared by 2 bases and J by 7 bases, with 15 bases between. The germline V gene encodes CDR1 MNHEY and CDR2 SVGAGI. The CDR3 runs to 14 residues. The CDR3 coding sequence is TGTGCCAGCAGTTACCGGGACGGTGTGAGGGAGCAGTACTTC. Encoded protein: CASSYRDGVREQYF.

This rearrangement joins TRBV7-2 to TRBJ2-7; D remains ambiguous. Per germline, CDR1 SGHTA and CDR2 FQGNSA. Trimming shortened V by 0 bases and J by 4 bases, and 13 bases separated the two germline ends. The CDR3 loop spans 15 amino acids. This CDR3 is CASSLAQGPIYEQYF. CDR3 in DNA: TGTGCCAGCAGCTTAGCGCAAGGACCAATTTACGAGCAGTACTTC.

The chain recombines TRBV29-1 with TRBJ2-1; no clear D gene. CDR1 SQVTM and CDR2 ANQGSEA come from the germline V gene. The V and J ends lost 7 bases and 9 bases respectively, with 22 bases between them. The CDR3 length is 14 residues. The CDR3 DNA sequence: TGCAGCGCACGGAAACTGGAGAGGCTTTCTGAGCAGTTCTTC. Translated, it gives CSARKLERLSEQFF.

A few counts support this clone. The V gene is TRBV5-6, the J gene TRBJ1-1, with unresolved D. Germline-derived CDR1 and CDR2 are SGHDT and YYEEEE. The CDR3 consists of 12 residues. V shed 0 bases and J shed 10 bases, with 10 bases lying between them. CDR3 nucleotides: TGTGCCAGCAGCTTGGGCGACCGGAGAGCTTTCTTT. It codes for CASSLGDRRAFF.

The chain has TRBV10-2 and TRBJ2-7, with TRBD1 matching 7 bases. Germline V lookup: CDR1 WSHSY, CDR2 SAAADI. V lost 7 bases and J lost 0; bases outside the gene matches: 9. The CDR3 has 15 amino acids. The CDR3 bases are TGCGCCAGCAACGACCCGGGACAGTTCTCCTACGAGCAGTACTTC. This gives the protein CASNDPGQFSYEQYF.

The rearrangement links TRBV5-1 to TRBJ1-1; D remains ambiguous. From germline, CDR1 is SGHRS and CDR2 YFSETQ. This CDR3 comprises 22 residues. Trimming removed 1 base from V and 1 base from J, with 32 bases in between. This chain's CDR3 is CASSLSGGRVAGQRSENTEAFF. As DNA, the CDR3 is TGCGCCAGCAGCTTGTCAGGAGGGAGGGTTGCTGGCCAGAGATCGGAGAACACTGAAGCTTTCTTT.

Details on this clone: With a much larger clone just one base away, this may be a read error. The CDR3 DNA is TGTGCCAGCAGCCCCAGGGTCACCGGGGAGCTGTTTTTT. Residues: CASSPRVTGELFF. The gene calls are TRBV2 and TRBJ2-2; a weak D match, TRBD1 (5 bases). V was cut by 6 bases and J by 4 bases, with 9 bases left in between. The CDR3 runs 13 residues. The germline V gene encodes CDR1 SNHLY and CDR2 FYNNEI.

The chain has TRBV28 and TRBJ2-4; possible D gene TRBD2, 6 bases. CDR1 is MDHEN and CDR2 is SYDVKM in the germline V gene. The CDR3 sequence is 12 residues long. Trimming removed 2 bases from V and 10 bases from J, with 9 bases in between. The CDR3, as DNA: TGTGCCAGCAGTTTAGAAGGAGGGATTCAGTACTTC. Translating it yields CASSLEGGIQYF.

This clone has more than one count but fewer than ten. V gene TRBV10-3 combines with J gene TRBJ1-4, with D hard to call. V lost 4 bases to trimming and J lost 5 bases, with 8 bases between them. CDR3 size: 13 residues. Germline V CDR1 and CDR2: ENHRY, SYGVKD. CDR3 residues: CAISGEGNEKLFF. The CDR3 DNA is TGTGCCATCAGTGGGGAAGGGAATGAAAAACTGTTTTTT.

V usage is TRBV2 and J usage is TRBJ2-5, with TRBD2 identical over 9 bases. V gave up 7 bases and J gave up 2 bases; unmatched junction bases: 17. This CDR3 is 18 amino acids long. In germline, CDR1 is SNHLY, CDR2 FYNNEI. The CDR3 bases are TGTGCCAGCATAGGGTGGCTAGCGGGAATGTTAGGTCAAGAGACCCAGTACTTC. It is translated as CASIGWLAGMLGQETQYF.

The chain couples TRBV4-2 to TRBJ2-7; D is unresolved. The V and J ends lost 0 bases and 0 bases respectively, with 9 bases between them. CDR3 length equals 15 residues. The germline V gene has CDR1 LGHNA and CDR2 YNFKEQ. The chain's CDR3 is CASSQDLDPSYEQYF. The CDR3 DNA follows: TGTGCCAGCAGCCAAGACCTAGACCCCTCCTACGAGCAGTACTTC.

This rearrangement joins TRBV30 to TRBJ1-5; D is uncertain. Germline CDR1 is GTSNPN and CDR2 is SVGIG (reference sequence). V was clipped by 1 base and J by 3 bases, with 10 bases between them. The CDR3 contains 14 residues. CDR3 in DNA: TGTGCCTGGAGTGACGGCCAGCCCAATCAGCCCCAGCATTTT. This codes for CAWSDGQPNQPQHF.

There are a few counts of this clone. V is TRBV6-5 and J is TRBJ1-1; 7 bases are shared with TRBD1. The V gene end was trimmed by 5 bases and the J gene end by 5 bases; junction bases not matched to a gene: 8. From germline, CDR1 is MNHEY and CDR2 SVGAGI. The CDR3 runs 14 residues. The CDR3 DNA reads TGTGCCAGCAGTCAACAGGGGAGGAAGACTGAAGCTTTCTTT. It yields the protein CASSQQGRKTEAFF.